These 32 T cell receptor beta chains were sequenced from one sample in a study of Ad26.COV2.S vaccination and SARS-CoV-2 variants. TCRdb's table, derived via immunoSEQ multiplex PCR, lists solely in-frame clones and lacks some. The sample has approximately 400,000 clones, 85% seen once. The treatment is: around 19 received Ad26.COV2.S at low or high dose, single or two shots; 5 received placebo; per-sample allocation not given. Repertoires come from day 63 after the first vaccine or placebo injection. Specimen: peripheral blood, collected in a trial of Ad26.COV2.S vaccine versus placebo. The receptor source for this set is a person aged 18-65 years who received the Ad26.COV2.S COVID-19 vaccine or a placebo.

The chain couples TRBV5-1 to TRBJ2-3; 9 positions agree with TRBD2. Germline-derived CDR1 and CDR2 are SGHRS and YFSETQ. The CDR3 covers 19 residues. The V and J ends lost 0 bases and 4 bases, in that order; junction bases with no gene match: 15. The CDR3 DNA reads TGCGCCAGCAGCTTGGGGGTGCTAGCGGGATCAATGTTTGCAGATACGCAGTATTTT. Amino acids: CASSLGVLAGSMFADTQYF.

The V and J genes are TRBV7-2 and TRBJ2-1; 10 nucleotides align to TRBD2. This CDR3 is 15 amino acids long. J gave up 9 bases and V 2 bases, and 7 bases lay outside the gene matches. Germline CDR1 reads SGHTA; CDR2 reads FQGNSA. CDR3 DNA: TGTGCCAGCAGCTTAACTCTAGCGGGAGTAAGTGAGCAGTTCTTC. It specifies CASSLTLAGVSEQFF.

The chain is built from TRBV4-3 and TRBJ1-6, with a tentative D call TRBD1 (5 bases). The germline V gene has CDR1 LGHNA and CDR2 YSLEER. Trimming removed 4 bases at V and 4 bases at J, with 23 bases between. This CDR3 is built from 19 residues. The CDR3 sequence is CASSLTLNGGTSYNSPLHF. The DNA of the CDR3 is TGCGCCAGCAGCCTCACGCTTAACGGGGGGACCTCTTATAATTCACCCCTCCACTTT.

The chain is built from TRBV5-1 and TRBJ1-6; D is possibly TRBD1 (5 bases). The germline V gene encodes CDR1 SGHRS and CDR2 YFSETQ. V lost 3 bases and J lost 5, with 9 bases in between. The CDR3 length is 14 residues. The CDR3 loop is CASSWRGDNSPLHF. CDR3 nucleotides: TGCGCCAGCAGCTGGCGGGGCGATAATTCACCCCTCCACTTT.

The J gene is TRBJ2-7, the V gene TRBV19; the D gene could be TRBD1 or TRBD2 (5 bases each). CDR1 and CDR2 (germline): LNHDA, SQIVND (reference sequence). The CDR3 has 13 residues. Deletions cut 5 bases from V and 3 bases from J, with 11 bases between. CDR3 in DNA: TGTGCCAGTAGTCCGGGACCGAACTACGAGCAGTACTTC. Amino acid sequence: CASSPGPNYEQYF.

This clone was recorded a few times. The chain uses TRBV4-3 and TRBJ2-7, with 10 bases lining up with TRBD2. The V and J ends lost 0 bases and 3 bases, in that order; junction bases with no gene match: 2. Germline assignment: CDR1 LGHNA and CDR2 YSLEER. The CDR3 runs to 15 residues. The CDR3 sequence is CASSQEAGGDYEQYF. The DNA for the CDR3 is TGCGCCAGCAGCCAAGAAGCGGGAGGGGACTACGAGCAGTACTTC.

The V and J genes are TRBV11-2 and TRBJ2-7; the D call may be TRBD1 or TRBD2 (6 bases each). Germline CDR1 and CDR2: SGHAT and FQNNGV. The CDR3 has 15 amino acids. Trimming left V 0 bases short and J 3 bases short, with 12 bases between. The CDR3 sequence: CASSLDLGGNYEQYF. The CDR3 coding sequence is TGTGCCAGCAGCTTAGATCTGGGGGGCAACTACGAGCAGTACTTC.

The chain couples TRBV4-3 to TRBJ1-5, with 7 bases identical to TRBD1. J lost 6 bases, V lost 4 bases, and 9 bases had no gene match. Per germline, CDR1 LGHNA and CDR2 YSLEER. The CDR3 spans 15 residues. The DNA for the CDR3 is TGCGCCAGCAGCCGGGAATGGCAGGGGGGTCAGCCCCAGCATTTT. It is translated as CASSREWQGGQPQHF.

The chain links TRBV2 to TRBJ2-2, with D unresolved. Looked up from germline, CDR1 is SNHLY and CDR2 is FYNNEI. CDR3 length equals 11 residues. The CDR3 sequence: CASCSAGELFF. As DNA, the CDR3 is TGTGCTAGTTGCTCCGCCGGGGAGCTGTTTTTT. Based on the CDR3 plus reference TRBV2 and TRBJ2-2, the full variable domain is EPEVTQTPSHQVTQMGQEVILRCVPISNHLYFYWYRQILGQKVEFLVSFYNNEISEKSEIFDDQFSVERPDGSNFTLKIRSTKLEDSAMYFCASCSAGELFFGEGSRLTVL.

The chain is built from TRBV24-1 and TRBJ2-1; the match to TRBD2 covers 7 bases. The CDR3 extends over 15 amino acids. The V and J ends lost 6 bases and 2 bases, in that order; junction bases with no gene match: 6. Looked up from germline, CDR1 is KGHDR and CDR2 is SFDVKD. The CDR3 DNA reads TGTGCCACCAGTATTGGGGGGGGTACCTACAATGAGCAGTTCTTC. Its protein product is CATSIGGGTYNEQFF.

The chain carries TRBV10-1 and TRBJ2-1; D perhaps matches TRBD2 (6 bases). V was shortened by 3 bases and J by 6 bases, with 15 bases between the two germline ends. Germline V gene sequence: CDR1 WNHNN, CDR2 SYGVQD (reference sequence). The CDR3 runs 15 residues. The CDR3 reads CASSDGAGLPNEQFF. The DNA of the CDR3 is TGCGCCAGCAGTGATGGTGCGGGGCTACCCAATGAGCAGTTCTTC.

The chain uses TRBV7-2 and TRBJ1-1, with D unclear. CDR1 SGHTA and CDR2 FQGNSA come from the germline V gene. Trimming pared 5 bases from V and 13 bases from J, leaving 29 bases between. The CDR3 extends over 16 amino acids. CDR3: CASSQAGFTPERFGFF. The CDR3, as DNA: TGTGCCAGCAGCCAAGCAGGTTTCACACCCGAGCGTTTTGGTTTCTTT. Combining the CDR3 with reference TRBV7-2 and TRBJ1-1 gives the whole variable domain GAGVSQSPSNKVTEKGKDVELRCDPISGHTALYWYRQSLGQGLEFLIYFQGNSAPDKSGLPSDRFSAERTGGSVSTLTIQRTQQEDSAVYLCASSQAGFTPERFGFFGQGTRLTVV.

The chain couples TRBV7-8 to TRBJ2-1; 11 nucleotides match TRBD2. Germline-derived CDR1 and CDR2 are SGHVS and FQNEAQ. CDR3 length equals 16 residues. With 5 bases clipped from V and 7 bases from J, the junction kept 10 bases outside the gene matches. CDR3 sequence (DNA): TGTGCCAGCAGCCCCCGACTAGCGGGGCTGGGTAATGAGCAGTTCTTC. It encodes CASSPRLAGLGNEQFF. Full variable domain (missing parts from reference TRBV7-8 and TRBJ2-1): GAGVSQSPRYKVAKRGQDVALRCDPISGHVSLFWYQQALGQGPEFLTYFQNEAQLDKSGLPSDRFFAERPEGSVSTLKIQRTQQEDSAVYLCASSPRLAGLGNEQFFGPGTRLTVL.

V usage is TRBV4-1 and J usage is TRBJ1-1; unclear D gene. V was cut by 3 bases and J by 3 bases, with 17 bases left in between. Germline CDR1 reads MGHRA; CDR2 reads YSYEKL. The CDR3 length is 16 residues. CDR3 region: CASSHQAAPSYTEAFF. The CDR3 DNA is TGCGCCAGCAGCCACCAGGCGGCCCCCTCGTACACTGAAGCTTTCTTT.

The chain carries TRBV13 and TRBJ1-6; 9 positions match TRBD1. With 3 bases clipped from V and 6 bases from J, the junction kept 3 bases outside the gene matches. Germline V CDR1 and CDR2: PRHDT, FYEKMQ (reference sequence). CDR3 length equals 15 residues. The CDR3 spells CASSFGTGSNSPLHF. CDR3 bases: TGTGCCAGCAGCTTCGGGACAGGGTCTAATTCACCCCTCCACTTT.

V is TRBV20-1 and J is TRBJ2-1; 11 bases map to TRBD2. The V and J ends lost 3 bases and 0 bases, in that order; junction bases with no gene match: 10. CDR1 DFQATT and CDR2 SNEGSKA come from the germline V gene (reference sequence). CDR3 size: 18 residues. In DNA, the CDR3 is TGCAGTGCTAGTAGCGGGAGGGCACCCATGAGCTCCTACAATGAGCAGTTCTTC. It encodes CSASSGRAPMSSYNEQFF.

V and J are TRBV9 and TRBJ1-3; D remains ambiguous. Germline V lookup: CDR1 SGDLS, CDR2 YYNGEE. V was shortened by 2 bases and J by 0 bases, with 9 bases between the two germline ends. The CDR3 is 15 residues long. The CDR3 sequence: CASSVTGNSGNTIYF. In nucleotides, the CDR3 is TGTGCCAGCAGCGTTACTGGCAACTCTGGAAACACCATATATTTT.

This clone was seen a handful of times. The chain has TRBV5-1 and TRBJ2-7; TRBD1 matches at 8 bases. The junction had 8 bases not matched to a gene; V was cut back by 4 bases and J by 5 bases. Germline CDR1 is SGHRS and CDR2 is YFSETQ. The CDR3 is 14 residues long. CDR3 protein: CASSRGQGIHEQYF. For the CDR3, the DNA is TGCGCCAGCAGCCGCGGACAGGGCATCCACGAGCAGTACTTC.

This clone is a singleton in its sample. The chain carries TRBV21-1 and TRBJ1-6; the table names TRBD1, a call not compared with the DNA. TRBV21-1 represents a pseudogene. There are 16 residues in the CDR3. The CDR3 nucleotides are TGTGCCAGCAGCAAAGACCCGACAGGGCCTGATTCACCCCTCCACTTT. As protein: CASSKDPTGPDSPLHF.

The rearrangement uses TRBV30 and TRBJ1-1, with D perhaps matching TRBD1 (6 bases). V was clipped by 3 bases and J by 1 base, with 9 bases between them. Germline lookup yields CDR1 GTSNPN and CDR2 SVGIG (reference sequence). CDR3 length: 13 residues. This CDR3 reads CAWRYRANTEAFF. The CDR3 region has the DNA TGTGCCTGGAGGTACAGGGCGAACACTGAAGCTTTCTTT.

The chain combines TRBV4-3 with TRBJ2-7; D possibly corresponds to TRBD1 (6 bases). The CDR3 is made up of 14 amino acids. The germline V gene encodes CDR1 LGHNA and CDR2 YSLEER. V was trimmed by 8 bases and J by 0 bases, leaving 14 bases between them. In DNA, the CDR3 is TGCGCCAGCGGAGGTGACAGGCCCTCCTACGAGCAGTACTTC. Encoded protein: CASGGDRPSYEQYF.

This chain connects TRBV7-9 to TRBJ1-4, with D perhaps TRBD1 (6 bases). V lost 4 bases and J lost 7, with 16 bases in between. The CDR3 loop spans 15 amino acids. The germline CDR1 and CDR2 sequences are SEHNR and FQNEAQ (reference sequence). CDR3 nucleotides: TGTGCCAGCAGCTCGAACAGGGTTTTAGCTGAAAAACTGTTTTTT. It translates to CASSSNRVLAEKLFF.

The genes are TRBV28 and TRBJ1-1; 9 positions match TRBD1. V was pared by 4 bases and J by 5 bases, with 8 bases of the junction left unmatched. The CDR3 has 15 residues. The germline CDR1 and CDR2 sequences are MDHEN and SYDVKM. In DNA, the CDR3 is TGTGCCAGCAGTTCCACAGGGGGCGCGGGAACTGAAGCTTTCTTT. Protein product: CASSSTGGAGTEAFF.

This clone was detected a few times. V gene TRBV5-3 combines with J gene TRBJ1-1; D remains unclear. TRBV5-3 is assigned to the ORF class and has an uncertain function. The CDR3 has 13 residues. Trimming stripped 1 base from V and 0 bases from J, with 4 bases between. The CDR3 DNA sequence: TGTGCCAGAAGCTTGCCGGTGAACACTGAAGCTTTCTTT. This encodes CARSLPVNTEAFF.

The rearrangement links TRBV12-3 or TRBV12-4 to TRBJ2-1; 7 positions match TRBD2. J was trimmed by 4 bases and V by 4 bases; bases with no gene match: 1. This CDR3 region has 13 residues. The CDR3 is CASSSGGYNEQFF. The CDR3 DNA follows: TGTGCCAGCAGTTCCGGGGGGTACAATGAGCAGTTCTTC.

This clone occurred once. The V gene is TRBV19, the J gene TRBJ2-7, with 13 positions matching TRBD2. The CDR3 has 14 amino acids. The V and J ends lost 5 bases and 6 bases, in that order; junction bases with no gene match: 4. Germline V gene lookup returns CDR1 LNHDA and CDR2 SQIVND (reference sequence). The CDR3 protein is CASSPWTSGSEQYF. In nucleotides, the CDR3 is TGTGCCAGTAGTCCGTGGACTAGCGGGAGCGAGCAGTACTTC.

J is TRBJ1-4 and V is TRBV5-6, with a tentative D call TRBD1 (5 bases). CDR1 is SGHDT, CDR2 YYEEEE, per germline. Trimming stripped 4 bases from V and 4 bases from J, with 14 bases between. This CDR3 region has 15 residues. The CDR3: CASSPTTAYNEKLFF. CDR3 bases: TGTGCCAGCAGCCCCACGACAGCATATAATGAAAAACTGTTTTTT.

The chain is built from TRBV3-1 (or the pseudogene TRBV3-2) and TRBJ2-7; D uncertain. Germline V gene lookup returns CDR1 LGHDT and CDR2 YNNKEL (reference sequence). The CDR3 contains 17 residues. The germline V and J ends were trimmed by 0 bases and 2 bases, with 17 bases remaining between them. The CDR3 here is CASSQDRLPHPTYEQYF. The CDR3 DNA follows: TGTGCCAGCAGCCAAGATCGATTACCCCATCCAACCTACGAGCAGTACTTC.

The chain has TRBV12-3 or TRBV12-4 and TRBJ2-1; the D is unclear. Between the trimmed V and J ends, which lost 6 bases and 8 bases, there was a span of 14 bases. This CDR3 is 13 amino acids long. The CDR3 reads CASSPVGPYEQFF. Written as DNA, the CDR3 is TGTGCCAGCAGCCCAGTGGGCCCCTATGAGCAGTTCTTC.

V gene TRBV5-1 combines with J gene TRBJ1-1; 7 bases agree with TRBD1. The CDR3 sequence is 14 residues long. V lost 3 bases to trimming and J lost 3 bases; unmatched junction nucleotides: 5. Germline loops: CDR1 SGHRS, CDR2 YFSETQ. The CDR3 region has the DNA TGCGCCAGCAGCTGGGGGGACAGCTACACTGAAGCTTTCTTT. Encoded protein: CASSWGDSYTEAFF.

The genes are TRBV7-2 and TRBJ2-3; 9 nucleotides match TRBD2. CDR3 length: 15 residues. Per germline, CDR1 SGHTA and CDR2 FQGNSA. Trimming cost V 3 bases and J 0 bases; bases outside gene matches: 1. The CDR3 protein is CASSLAGGSTDTQYF. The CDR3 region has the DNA TGTGCCAGCAGCTTGGCGGGAGGGAGCACAGATACGCAGTATTTT.

For the CDR3, the DNA is TGCAGCGTTTCCGTAAGTACTGGGGCCTACGAGCAGTACTTC. Protein: CSVSVSTGAYEQYF. The chain uses TRBV29-1 and TRBJ2-7, with unresolved D. CDR1 is SQVTM and CDR2 is ANQGSEA in the germline V gene. V lost 5 bases and J lost 2, with 16 bases in between. The CDR3 has 14 amino acids.